This T cell receptor beta chain comes out of a study of cytomegalovirus exposure and HLA in healthy donors. CDR3 length: 15 amino acids. Deletions cut 7 bases from V and 3 bases from J, with 18 bases between. In germline, CDR1 is MNHNY, CDR2 SVGAGI (reference sequence). Generated by immunoSEQ multiplex PCR, the TCRdb table keeps only in-frame clones and is missing some. The table shows about 120,000 clones, with approximately 81% occurring only once. Study results and caveats: In vitro testing confirmed a few CMV-associated chains as specific for CMV antigens.

This clone was recorded a few times. Its antigen is unknown. The TCR comes from a woman younger than 45 in good health and CMV-seronegative. This rearrangement joins TRBV6-6 to TRBJ1-1, with D hard to call. Sequenced: PBMCs. CDR3 DNA sequence: TGTGCCAGCACGCGAGAGAACCTCGGGGACACTGAAGCTTTCTTT. Translation: CASTRENLGDTEAFF.